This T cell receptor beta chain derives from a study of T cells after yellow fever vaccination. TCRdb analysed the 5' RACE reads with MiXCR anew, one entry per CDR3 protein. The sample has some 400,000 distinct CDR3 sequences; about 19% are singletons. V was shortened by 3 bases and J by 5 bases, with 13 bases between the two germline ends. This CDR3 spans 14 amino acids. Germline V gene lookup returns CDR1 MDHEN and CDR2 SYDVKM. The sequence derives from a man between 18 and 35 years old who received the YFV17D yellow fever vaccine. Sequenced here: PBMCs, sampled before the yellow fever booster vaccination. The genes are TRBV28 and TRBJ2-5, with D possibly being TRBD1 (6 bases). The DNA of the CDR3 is TGTGCCAGCAGTTTTACAGGGAACCGGGAGACCCAGTACTTC. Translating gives CASSFTGNRETQYF.